These 25 T cell receptor beta chains were sequenced from one sample in a study of shared clonotypes between healthy human individuals. Clones were sequenced by immunoSEQ multiplex PCR, and TCRdb holds only the in-frame ones, with some missing. Altogether roughly 2,000,000 clones are present, roughly 95% being singletons, with the ten largest covering 1.2%. CD45RO-negative cells were positively selected for CCR7, leaving out terminally differentiated effector memory CD45RA+ cells. The sample comprised naive CD8+ T cells sorted from blood. The receptors were gathered from a man aged 18 to 35 in good health.

The genes are TRBV10-1 and TRBJ2-7; TRBD2 matches at 11 bases. The CDR3 spans 14 residues. After removal of 3 bases from V and 5 bases from J, the junction contained 3 bases not matched to a gene. From germline, CDR1 is WNHNN and CDR2 SYGVQD (reference sequence). The CDR3 DNA follows: TGCGCCAGCAGTGAAACTAGCGGGGGCAACGAGCAGTACTTC. Its protein is CASSETSGGNEQYF.

This chain joins TRBV4-1 and TRBJ2-3; no definite D call. Germline assignment: CDR1 MGHRA and CDR2 YSYEKL. V was clipped by 5 bases and J by 2 bases, with 11 bases between them. The CDR3 runs 14 residues. In nucleotides, the CDR3 is TGCGCCAGCAGCATCGGTGAGCACACAGATACGCAGTATTTT. This sequence encodes CASSIGEHTDTQYF.

The CDR3 here is CASSWETGTYEQYF. DNA for the CDR3: TGCGCCAGCAGCTGGGAGACAGGGACCTACGAGCAGTACTTC. The chain carries TRBV5-1 and TRBJ2-7; 7 bases line up with TRBD1. CDR3 length: 14 residues. Germline loops: CDR1 SGHRS, CDR2 YFSETQ. V was clipped by 3 bases and J by 2 bases; unmatched bases: 5. Combining the CDR3 with reference TRBV5-1 and TRBJ2-7 gives the whole variable domain KAGVTQTPRYLIKTRGQQVTLSCSPISGHRSVSWYQQTPGQGLQFLFEYFSETQRNKGNFPGRFSGRQFSNSRSEMNVSTLELGDSALYLCASSWETGTYEQYFGPGTRLTVT.

This clone showed up just a few times. This chain connects TRBV4-1 to TRBJ1-5, with a possible D match to TRBD1 (5 bases). Trimming left V 3 bases short and J 8 bases short, with 11 bases between. Looked up from germline, CDR1 is MGHRA and CDR2 is YSYEKL. This CDR3 has 13 amino acids. CDR3 nucleotide sequence: TGCGCCAGCAGCCATCTAATAGGGGAGCCCCAGCATTTT. It encodes CASSHLIGEPQHF.

This clone was found many times. The chain couples TRBV13 to TRBJ2-1, with D tentatively TRBD2 (5 bases). The CDR3 covers 15 residues. Germline V CDR1 and CDR2: PRHDT, FYEKMQ (reference sequence). V was cut by 5 bases and J by 6 bases, with 17 bases left in between. The CDR3 nucleotides read TGTGCCAGCAGCGGCGGACCCTTACTAGGCAATGAGCAGTTCTTC. This codes for CASSGGPLLGNEQFF.

This sequence joins TRBV5-4 and TRBJ1-2; D is unclear. The CDR3 is 14 residues long. The V end lost 0 bases, the J end lost 1 base, and 7 bases lay between the germline ends. Germline V gene sequence: CDR1 SGHNT, CDR2 YYREEE (reference sequence). CDR3 sequence reads: CASSLDSFNYGYTF. The CDR3 coding sequence is TGTGCCAGCAGCTTGGACAGTTTTAACTATGGCTACACCTTC.

The chain links TRBV2 to TRBJ2-7, with TRBD1 as a possible D gene (6 bases). The CDR3 totals 13 residues. Trimming left V 4 bases short and J 3 bases short, with 10 bases between. Per germline, CDR1 SNHLY and CDR2 FYNNEI. In DNA, the CDR3 is TGTGCCAGCAGTGGTAACAGGGACTACGAGCAGTACTTC. It specifies CASSGNRDYEQYF.

As regards this clone: This specimen includes other DNA sequences encoding the same CDR3. This chain links TRBV28 with TRBJ2-7; D remains ambiguous. The V gene lost 3 bases and the J gene lost 2 bases, with 5 bases spanning the gap. The CDR3 consists of 12 residues. The germline V gene encodes CDR1 MDHEN and CDR2 SYDVKM. CDR3 in DNA: TGTGCCAGCAGTTTTAGAGCCTACGAGCAGTACTTC. Translated, it gives CASSFRAYEQYF.

The chain recombines TRBV19 with TRBJ2-3; weak D call: TRBD2 (6 bases). Germline CDR1 and CDR2: LNHDA and SQIVND (reference sequence). V gave up 9 bases and J gave up 5 bases, with 21 bases separating them. The CDR3 covers 15 residues. The CDR3 DNA reads TGTGCCAGCCAACCCCGGGGGAGGCTCCGAGATACGCAGTATTTT. The encoded protein is CASQPRGRLRDTQYF.

The CDR3 bases are TGCGCCAGCAGCCAAGATTGGGGCGCCCCAACTAATGAAAAACTGTTTTTT. Protein: CASSQDWGAPTNEKLFF. This chain connects TRBV4-3 to TRBJ1-4; possibly TRBD1 for D (5 bases). The CDR3 is 17 residues long. V shed 0 bases and J shed 0 bases, with 11 bases lying between them. Germline V gene lookup returns CDR1 LGHNA and CDR2 YSLEER.

The chain recombines TRBV30 with TRBJ2-1, with D unresolved. Germline assignment: CDR1 GTSNPN and CDR2 SVGIG (reference sequence). CDR3 size: 17 residues. The V end lost 3 bases, the J end lost 1 base, and 19 bases lay between the germline ends. This CDR3 reads CAWRSQPLQVSYNEQFF. CDR3 DNA: TGTGCCTGGAGATCGCAACCGTTGCAGGTATCCTACAATGAGCAGTTCTTC. Variable domain in full (rest from reference TRBV30 and TRBJ2-1): SQTIHQWPATLVQPVGSPLSLECTVEGTSNPNLYWYRQAAGRGLQLLFYSVGIGQISSEVPQNLSASRPQDRQFILSSKKLLLSDSGFYLCAWRSQPLQVSYNEQFFGPGTRLTVL.

The CDR3 DNA reads as TGTGCCAGCAACCCAGTGGACGGATACACAGATACGCAGTATTTT. It is translated as CASNPVDGYTDTQYF. The rearrangement joins TRBV28 to TRBJ2-3; D is unclear. Per germline, CDR1 MDHEN and CDR2 SYDVKM. The CDR3 has 15 residues. V was trimmed by 7 bases and J by 2 bases, leaving 16 bases between them.

This sequence joins TRBV10-3 and TRBJ2-5, with a weak D call TRBD1 (6 bases). Germline lookup yields CDR1 ENHRY and CDR2 SYGVKD. The CDR3 length is 18 residues. Trimming shortened V by 2 bases and J by 2 bases, and 21 bases separated the two germline ends. CDR3 in amino acids: CAISETQQGSAPQETQYF. The DNA for the CDR3 is TGTGCCATCAGTGAGACCCAACAGGGCAGCGCTCCACAAGAGACCCAGTACTTC.

In this sample, this clone turned up once. The V and J genes are TRBV6-5 and TRBJ1-5; D gene uncertain. This CDR3 comprises 14 residues. Trimming pared 0 bases from V and 7 bases from J, leaving 10 bases between. Germline V gene sequence: CDR1 MNHEY, CDR2 SVGAGI. For the CDR3, the DNA is TGTGCCAGCAGTTACTCGGCTGAGGCCCAGCCCCAGCATTTT. This gives the protein CASSYSAEAQPQHF.

The rearrangement joins TRBV7-6 to TRBJ2-5; no clear D gene. V was cut by 1 base and J by 0 bases, with 12 bases left in between. This CDR3 spans 16 amino acids. Germline values: CDR1 SGHVS, CDR2 FNYEAQ. CDR3 sequence reads: CASSLEGLRNQETQYF. CDR3 DNA sequence: TGTGCCAGCAGCTTAGAAGGTCTCAGAAACCAAGAGACCCAGTACTTC.

The V and J genes are TRBV6-1 and TRBJ2-5; possible D gene TRBD2, 6 bases. This CDR3 comprises 14 residues. Trimming stripped 1 base from V and 7 bases from J, with 13 bases between. The germline V gene has CDR1 MNHNS and CDR2 SASEGT. The CDR3 loop is CASSEVGGEGTQYF. As DNA, the CDR3 is TGTGCCAGCAGTGAAGTTGGAGGGGAAGGGACCCAGTACTTC.

The gene calls are TRBV4-1 and TRBJ2-7, with unresolved D. The CDR3 is made up of 15 amino acids. Deletions cut 4 bases from V and 2 bases from J, with 15 bases between. CDR1 and CDR2 (germline): MGHRA, YSYEKL. The CDR3 is CASSPSNLLTYEQYF. The DNA for the CDR3 is TGCGCCAGCAGCCCATCAAATCTCTTAACCTACGAGCAGTACTTC.

The rearrangement joins TRBV19 to TRBJ2-1, with TRBD2 matching 14 bases. The germline CDR1 and CDR2 sequences are LNHDA and SQIVND (reference sequence). This CDR3 spans 16 amino acids. V trimming: 3 bases; J trimming: 6 bases; junction bases outside the gene matches: 4. The CDR3 DNA reads as TGTGCCAGTAGTATCTTGGGACTAGCGGGAGTCAATGAGCAGTTCTTC. Translated: CASSILGLAGVNEQFF.

The V gene is TRBV15, the J gene TRBJ1-1; 8 nucleotides align to TRBD1. The CDR3 spans 14 residues. CDR1 and CDR2 from the germline V gene are LNHNV and YYDKDF (reference sequence). Losses at the gene ends were 5 bases for V and 4 bases for J; bases not matched to a gene: 6. The CDR3 DNA follows: TGTGCCACCAGCCTCGGACAGGGTGGCACTGAAGCTTTCTTT. Its translation: CATSLGQGGTEAFF.

This clone was recorded only once. The J gene is TRBJ2-5, the V gene TRBV28; D may be TRBD1 or TRBD2 (5 bases each). V was shortened by 2 bases and J by 2 bases, with 15 bases between the two germline ends. Germline-derived CDR1 and CDR2 are MDHEN and SYDVKM. The CDR3 is made up of 16 amino acids. The CDR3 protein is CASSLGVGVSQETQYF. CDR3 bases: TGTGCCAGCAGTTTAGGGGTGGGGGTCTCTCAAGAGACCCAGTACTTC. The complete variable domain, with remaining parts taken from reference TRBV28 and TRBJ2-5, reads DVKVTQSSRYLVKRTGEKVFLECVQDMDHENMFWYRQDPGLGLRLIYFSYDVKMKEKGDIPEGYSVSREKKERFSLILESASTNQTSMYLCASSLGVGVSQETQYFGPGTRLLVL.

CDR3 DNA: TGCGCCAGCAGCCAAGTCGGGGACAGCACCTACGAGCAGTACTTC. This encodes CASSQVGDSTYEQYF. The rearrangement joins TRBV4-3 to TRBJ2-7; 7 nucleotides agree with TRBD1. The germline V gene encodes CDR1 LGHNA and CDR2 YSLEER. V lost 1 base and J lost 2; bases outside the gene matches: 5. The CDR3 is 15 residues long.

J is TRBJ2-7 and V is TRBV9; 12 nucleotides line up with TRBD1. Germline lookup yields CDR1 SGDLS and CDR2 YYNGEE. There are 16 residues in the CDR3. V shed 0 bases and J 2 bases; nucleotides not matched to a gene: 3. The CDR3 sequence: CASSVGGQGATYEQYF. In DNA form, the CDR3 reads TGTGCCAGCAGCGTAGGGGGACAGGGGGCGACCTACGAGCAGTACTTC.

This chain joins TRBV5-6 and TRBJ2-2; TRBD2 aligns across 12 bases. Germline trimming cut 4 bases from V and 4 bases from J; bases unmatched to any gene: 5. The CDR3 totals 16 residues. The germline CDR1 and CDR2 sequences are SGHDT and YYEEEE. The CDR3 sequence: CASSPQTSGSTGELFF. CDR3 bases: TGTGCCAGCAGCCCCCAGACTAGCGGGAGCACCGGGGAGCTGTTTTTT.

The rearrangement joins TRBV13 to TRBJ2-5; TRBD2 matches at 11 bases. Losses at the gene ends were 4 bases for V and 4 bases for J; bases not matched to a gene: 8. Per germline, CDR1 PRHDT and CDR2 FYEKMQ (reference sequence). The CDR3 contains 16 residues. CDR3 nucleotide sequence: TGTGCCAGCAGCTCGGGACTAGCGGCGGAAGGAGAGACCCAGTACTTC. It is translated as CASSSGLAAEGETQYF.

This chain links TRBV5-1 with TRBJ1-3; TRBD1 might be the D (6 bases). V dropped 4 bases and J dropped 1 base, with 12 bases sitting between them. The germline V gene has CDR1 SGHRS and CDR2 YFSETQ. The CDR3 runs 15 residues. CDR3 region: CASSPQGFSGNTIYF. Here the CDR3 DNA reads TGCGCCAGCAGCCCACAGGGATTTTCTGGAAACACCATATATTTT.